The rows below give T cell receptor beta chains drawn from one sample of a study of regulatory T cells in long-lasting Graves disease. TCRdb processed the multiplex PCR reads anew with MiXCR; each CDR3 protein has one entry. Here the sample spans 680,000 or so distinct CDR3 sequences, roughly 16% being singletons. These sequences were also reported in another study, on T cells in Graves' hyperthyroidism and ophthalmopathy.

The sample consisted of peripheral blood mononuclear cells (PBMCs), taken at new diagnosis, from a patient treated with antithyroid drugs. These receptors were collected from a woman aged 30 to 39 with Graves disease. Each CDR3 is given with its conserved first and last residue. The D gene is left open where the match is weak. The size field is filled for only some rows; it gives once, few, many or a size class.

TRBJ1-6 | TRBV5-5 | - | TRBD1 | CASSRTGVAYNSPLHF | TGTGCCAGCAGTCGTACAGGGGTGGCCTATAATTCACCCCTCCACTTT
TRBJ1-3 | TRBV11-2 | - | - | CASSLGLAGRRRTGNTIYF | TGTGCCAGCAGCTTAGGACTTGCTGGGAGACGGAGGACGGGAAACACCATATATTTT
TRBJ1-5 | TRBV20-1 | many | - | CSATGGNQPQHF | TGCAGTGCTACAGGGGGCAATCAGCCCCAGCATTTT
TRBJ1-5 | TRBV20-1 | few | - | CSARDWQGPFNQPQHF | TGCAGTGCTAGAGATTGGCAGGGACCGTTCAATCAGCCCCAGCATTTT
TRBJ1-3 | TRBV12-3/TRBV12-4 | many | - | CASARIGNTIYF | TGTGCCAGCGCTAGGATCGGAAACACCATATATTTT
TRBJ2-1 | TRBV24-1 | - | TRBD2 | CATSDLNGRGGGSNEQFF | TGTGCCACCAGTGATTTGAATGGGCGGGGGGGAGGTTCCAATGAGCAGTTCTTC
TRBJ1-4 | TRBV2 | - | - | CASAPGQPGEKLFF | TGTGCCAGCGCACCGGGGCAGCCGGGGGAAAAACTGTTTTTT
TRBJ2-3 | TRBV24-1 | few | - | CATSDSDRGVRPDTQYF | TGTGCCACCAGTGATTCCGACCGAGGAGTGAGACCAGATACGCAGTATTTT
TRBJ2-2 | TRBV30 | many | TRBD2 | CAWAGLAGHVTGELFF | TGTGCCTGGGCCGGACTAGCGGGTCACGTCACCGGGGAGCTGTTTTTT
TRBJ2-5 | TRBV11-2 | many | TRBD1 | CASSSGQGVPTLETQYF | TGTGCCAGCAGCTCCGGCCAGGGGGTACCTACCTTGGAGACCCAGTACTTC
TRBJ1-4 | TRBV7-9 | - | - | CASSLRSARSDEKLFF | TGTGCCAGCAGCCTCCGTTCCGCCAGGTCAGATGAAAAACTGTTTTTT
TRBJ2-7 | TRBV5-1 | many | TRBD2 | CASSLGPAGAYEQYF | TGCGCCAGCAGCTTGGGGCCAGCGGGAGCCTACGAGCAGTACTTC
TRBJ2-5 | TRBV20-1 | many | TRBD1 | CSATPPRGQETQYF | TGCAGTGCTACCCCCCCCAGGGGGCAAGAGACCCAGTACTTC
TRBJ1-3 | TRBV7-8 | few | - | CASSSPGTVPSGNTIYF | TGTGCCAGCAGCTCTCCGGGAACTGTCCCTTCTGGAAACACCATATATTTT
TRBJ2-7 | TRBV10-3 | many | - | CAISDRTVLTYEQYF | TGTGCCATCAGTGATCGGACAGTTCTAACCTACGAGCAGTACTTC
TRBJ2-3 | TRBV7-2 | - | - | CASRQQYSDTDTQYF | TGTGCCAGCAGACAACAGTATTCGGACACAGATACGCAGTATTTT
TRBJ1-1 | TRBV9 | - | - | CASSGGQKNTEAFF | TGTGCCAGCAGCGGAGGACAGAAGAACACTGAAGCTTTCTTT
TRBJ2-7 | TRBV15 | - | - | CATSRTLTDSYEQYF | TGTGCCACCAGCAGGACCCTGACAGATTCCTACGAGCAGTACTTC
TRBJ2-1 | TRBV27 | many | TRBD1 | CASRPGTGLEQFF | TGTGCCAGCAGGCCCGGGACAGGCCTCGAGCAGTTCTTC
TRBJ2-5 | TRBV11-2 | once | - | CASSQPLDGQETQYF | TGCGCCAGCAGCCAACCCCTGGACGGCCAAGAGACCCAGTACTTC